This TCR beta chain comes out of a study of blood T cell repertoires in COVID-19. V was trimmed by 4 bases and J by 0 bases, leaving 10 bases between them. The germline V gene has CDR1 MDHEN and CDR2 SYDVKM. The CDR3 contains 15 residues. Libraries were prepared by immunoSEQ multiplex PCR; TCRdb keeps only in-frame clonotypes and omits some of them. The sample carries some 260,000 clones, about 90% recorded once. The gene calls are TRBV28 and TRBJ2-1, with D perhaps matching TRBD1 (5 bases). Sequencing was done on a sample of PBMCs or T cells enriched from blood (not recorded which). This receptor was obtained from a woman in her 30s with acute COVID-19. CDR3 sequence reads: CASSSTESSYNEQFF. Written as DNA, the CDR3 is TGTGCCAGCAGTTCGACAGAGAGCTCCTACAATGAGCAGTTCTTC. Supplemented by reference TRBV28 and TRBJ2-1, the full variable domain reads DVKVTQSSRYLVKRTGEKVFLECVQDMDHENMFWYRQDPGLGLRLIYFSYDVKMKEKGDIPEGYSVSREKKERFSLILESASTNQTSMYLCASSSTESSYNEQFFGPGTRLTVL.